This section outlines one T cell receptor beta chain sequence together with its context. The data were obtained in a study of blood T cell repertoires in COVID-19. Some clones are missing from TCRdb's copy, which holds only in-frame ones; the method was immunoSEQ multiplex PCR. Among approximately 150,000 clones listed, just under 85% were seen once. The CDR3 extends over 13 amino acids. After removal of 2 bases from V and 3 bases from J, the junction contained 1 base not matched to a gene. Germline CDR1 reads SGDLS; CDR2 reads YYNGEE. Source material: peripheral blood. The sequence was obtained from a woman older than 75 with COVID-19, enrolled during active disease. The chain is built from TRBV9 and TRBJ2-5; 7 bases agree with TRBD1. This CDR3 is CASSVQGEETQYF. In DNA, the CDR3 is TGTGCCAGCAGCGTCCAGGGGGAAGAGACCCAGTACTTC. The variable domain in full, with the rest retrieved from reference TRBV9 and TRBJ2-5, is DSGVTQTPKHLITATGQRVTLRCSPRSGDLSVYWYQQSLDQGLQFLIQYYNGEERAKGNILERFSAQQFPDLHSELNLSSLELGDSALYFCASSVQGEETQYFGPGTRLLVL.